The rows below give T cell receptor beta chains drawn from one sample of a study of T cell responses to AZD1222 COVID-19 vaccine. Sequencing used immunoSEQ multiplex PCR; TCRdb keeps in-frame clones, though not all of them. In the table there are 150,000 or so clones, roughly 90% of which are singletons. The source was peripheral blood, collected 28 days after the second AZD1222 dose. These receptors all come from an adult who received the AZD1222 COVID-19 vaccine. The CDR3 runs from the conserved cysteine through the conserved F or W. A D gene is named only where the DNA matches it firmly.

>TRBJ2-7|TRBV4-3|TRBD1
CASAPGTDYEQYF
>TRBJ2-7|TRBV7-2|TRBD1
CASSRDRSYEQYF
>TRBJ1-2|TRBV21-1|NA
CASRINYTF
>TRBJ2-3|TRBV28|TRBD2
CASSMTSGGTDTQYF
>TRBJ2-7|TRBV28|TRBD2
CASSLTSGSYEQYF
>TRBJ2-5|TRBV2|NA
CASSGSPGQHQETQYF
>TRBJ2-7|TRBV19|NA
CASSIDLSAGPHEQYF
>TRBJ1-2|TRBV5-6|NA
CASSLVPGLAGYTF
>TRBJ1-4|TRBV19|NA
CASKVAQENEKLFF
>TRBJ2-7|TRBV3-1/TRBV3-2|NA
CASSQDVRAFYEQYF
>TRBJ2-5|TRBV10-3|TRBD2
CAISESRSSGSLGETQYF
>TRBJ2-7|TRBV4-1|TRBD1
CASSPPDRVFNYEQYF
>TRBJ1-3|TRBV3-1/TRBV3-2|NA
CASSRQTGNTIYF
>TRBJ2-5|TRBV28|TRBD1
CASRWTGGVSETQYF
>TRBJ2-5|TRBV6-2/TRBV6-3|TRBD1
CASSPTGGIETQYF
>TRBJ1-2|TRBV27|TRBD1
CASSPGQGLHGYGYTF
>TRBJ1-2|TRBV13|TRBD1
CASSRRQGRDGYTF
>TRBJ2-2|TRBV7-8|NA
CASSLTGGTTNTGELFF
>TRBJ1-5|TRBV19|NA
CASSIHRANQPQHF
>TRBJ1-2|TRBV6-5|TRBD1
CASSPRQGINYGYTF
>TRBJ1-1|TRBV4-3|TRBD1
CASSRDRDTEAFF
>TRBJ1-2|TRBV7-9|TRBD1
CASSSILTGGGGYTF
>TRBJ2-2|TRBV27|NA
CASSLPPGASGELFF
>TRBJ2-2|TRBV6-5|TRBD2
CASSPSGGNTGELFF
>TRBJ2-7|TRBV9|NA
CASSVASGSTYEQYF
>TRBJ1-2|TRBV4-2|NA
CASSQDVEGSGGYTF
>TRBJ1-2|TRBV7-2|NA
CASSPRQGLHGYTF
>TRBJ1-3|TRBV4-3|NA
CASSQDLGVWNTIYF
>TRBJ1-1|TRBV2|NA
CASRIRGGTEAFF
>TRBJ1-6|TRBV27|NA
CASSLSALGGSSYNSPLHF
>TRBJ1-6|TRBV27|NA
CASRGARNSPLHF
>TRBJ2-4|TRBV28|TRBD2
CASSPSGTSGRNIQYF
>TRBJ2-3|TRBV7-2|NA
CASSPGWADTQYF
>TRBJ1-1|TRBV11-3|TRBD1
CASSLGQGTEAFF
>TRBJ2-5|TRBV19|TRBD1
CASSIGTGVETQYF
>TRBJ2-2|TRBV28|NA
CASSLLTNTGELFF
>TRBJ1-1|TRBV7-9|NA
CASSLVQGKAFF
>TRBJ1-5|TRBV27|TRBD1
CASSLSALTGAHQPQHF
>TRBJ2-2|TRBV27|NA
CASSPTPRQAANTGELFF
>TRBJ1-2|TRBV18|NA
CASSPPNREHGYTF
>TRBJ2-2|TRBV5-4|TRBD2
CASSLPSGGEGTGELFF
>TRBJ2-7|TRBV3-1/TRBV3-2|TRBD2
CASSHQGVAGGREQYF
>TRBJ1-4|TRBV9|TRBD1
CASSVDMQGGKLFF
>TRBJ2-1|TRBV27|NA
CASIQNSGTPWDEQFF
>TRBJ1-3|TRBV30|TRBD1
CAWSLPGTGSGNTIYF
>TRBJ1-2|TRBV2|TRBD1
CASSPTYRGYGYTF
>TRBJ1-2|TRBV19|NA
CASSIDIRGGAAGGYTF
>TRBJ1-2|TRBV19|NA
CASSIIGAGYGYTF
>TRBJ1-5|TRBV28|NA
CASSYDSDSNQPQHF
>TRBJ2-1|TRBV12-3/TRBV12-4|NA
CASSVGATNEQFF
>TRBJ2-2|TRBV30|TRBD1
CAWSVVRGPGELFF
>TRBJ2-5|TRBV7-8|NA
CASSLAEWKETQYF
>TRBJ1-6|TRBV28|NA
CASSTNRDSYNSPLHF
>TRBJ2-3|TRBV7-2|NA
CASSLARASTDTQYF
>TRBJ2-1|TRBV28|TRBD2
CASSLNDVRVAGGLDEQFF